Following are 30 T cell receptor gamma chains from one sample sequenced in a study of γδ T cells in repeated Plasmodium falciparum infection. TCRdb re-called the multiplex PCR reads using CATT. The sample records about 26,000 gamma-chain clones, 3% being singletons. Vgamma9/Vdelta2+ and Vdelta2-negative gammadelta T cells were flow-sorted from PBMC for bulk sequencing. The sequencing sample was made of gamma-delta T cells from blood. The receptors were sampled from a pool of human donors (malaria-infected and uninfected, not separated).

This clone has a count of ten or more. A read error may be the cause here, since a much bigger clone is one base away. The same CDR3 also results from other DNA sequences found in this sample. The chain links TRGV9 to TRGJ1 or TRGJ2. CDR3 length: 13 amino acids. The V gene's germline CDR1 is GITISATS and CDR2 ISYDGTV (reference sequence). The CDR3 is CALWELNYYKKLF. The CDR3, as DNA: TGTGCCTTATGGGAGTTGAATTATTATAAGAAACTCTTT.

This clone appeared many times. The chain links TRGV3 to TRGJ1 or TRGJ2. Trimming at V came to 0 bases and at J to 5 bases, leaving 4 bases not matched to a gene. Germline V lookup: CDR1 VTNTFY, CDR2 YDVSTARD (reference sequence). This CDR3 is built from 13 residues. The CDR3, as DNA: TGTGCCACCTGGGACAGGCCCGATTATAAGAAACTCTTT. This codes for CATWDRPDYKKLF.

The sample holds many counts of this clone. TCRdb attributes to this sequence the protein of a much larger clone, which differs from the DNA translation at residue 3; a read error is likely, and the protein displayed is translated from the DNA. The chain combines TRGV4 with TRGJP2. The J gene is not listed in TCRdb, so it was assigned here from a DNA match to germline. This CDR3 contains 14 residues. The germline gives CDR1 EGSTGY, CDR2 YDSYTSSV. As DNA, the CDR3 is TGTGCCTCCTGGGCCCCAGCTAAAGATTGGATCAAGACGTTT. It codes for CASWAPAKDWIKTF.

The sample holds a few counts of this clone. The protein TCRdb lists belongs to a much larger clone and differs from this DNA's translation at residue 4, which points to a read error; the protein shown is made from the DNA. Different DNA sequences within this sample yield the same CDR3. The chain combines TRGV4 with TRGJ1 or TRGJ2. TCRdb leaves out the J gene; it was filled in here by matching the DNA to germline. In germline, CDR1 is EGSTGY, CDR2 YDSYTSSV. This CDR3 contains 14 residues. CDR3 DNA: TGTGCCACCCGGGACCTGACGGGTTATTATAAGAAACTCTTT. This codes for CATRDLTGYYKKLF.

This clone appeared many times. This CDR3 is also generated by other DNA sequences in the sample. This chain uses TRGV9 with TRGJP2. This CDR3 has 16 residues. Germline trimming cut 1 base from V and 8 bases from J; bases unmatched to any gene: 13. Per the germline V gene, CDR1 is GITISATS and CDR2 is ISYDGTV (reference sequence). The CDR3 reads CALWEVLARGDWIKTF. The CDR3 DNA is TGTGCCTTGTGGGAGGTCTTGGCAAGGGGAGATTGGATCAAGACGTTT.

This clone came up a few times. TCRdb's listed protein matches a much larger clone and diverges from this DNA's translation at residue 17, likely through a read error; the protein shown comes from the DNA. The chain joins TRGV9 to TRGJP1. The J gene was not available in TCRdb and was assigned here by matching the DNA to germline segments. The V gene's germline CDR1 is GITISATS and CDR2 ISYDGTV (reference sequence). The J segment lost 15 bases and the V segment lost 1 base, leaving 26 bases of the junction unmatched. This CDR3 has 18 residues. The CDR3 is CALWEVHPQELGKKIKIF. The CDR3 coding sequence is TGTGCCTTGTGGGAGGTTCATCCTCAAGAGTTGGGCAAAAAAATCAAGATATTT.

Comment on this clone: This DNA's translation differs at residue 9 from TCRdb's protein, which comes from a much larger clone; a read error is likely, and the protein shown is translated from the DNA. V usage is TRGV9 and J usage is TRGJ1 or TRGJ2. The J gene is absent in TCRdb and was assigned here via DNA matching to germline. V was clipped by 0 bases and J by 8 bases; unmatched bases: 7. Germline CDR1 is GITISATS and CDR2 is ISYDGTV (reference sequence). The CDR3 contains 13 residues. CDR3 DNA sequence: TGTGCCTTGTGGGAGGTGCAGGAAGATAAGAAACTCTTT. Translated, it gives CALWEVQEDKKLF.

This clone was seen more than once but under ten times. TCRdb lists the protein of a much larger clone for this DNA, which differs at residue 17, so this is likely a read error; the protein given here is translated from the DNA itself. The V gene is listed as TRGV9; no J gene was called. Looked up from germline, CDR1 is GITISATS and CDR2 is ISYDGTV (reference sequence). This CDR3 has 18 residues. DNA of the CDR3: TGTGCCTTGTGGGAGGTGCACTATGGACTAGGGAATTATTATAAGAAAATCTTT. Translating gives CALWEVHYGLGNYYKKIF.

The CDR3 region is CALWEKTLYYKKLF. CDR3 coding DNA: TGTGCCTTGTGGGAGAAGACCCTTTATTATAAGAAACTCTTT. The rearrangement links TRGV9 to TRGJ1 or TRGJ2. TCRdb supplies no J gene; here it was assigned by aligning the nucleotide sequence to germline. Germline V lookup: CDR1 GITISATS, CDR2 ISYDGTV (reference sequence). V lost 3 bases, J lost 3 bases, and 8 bases stayed unmatched. The CDR3 totals 14 residues.

Many counts were recorded for this clone. A single base is all that separates this from a far larger clone, so a read error is likely. J is TRGJ1 or TRGJ2 and V is TRGV4. The CDR3 totals 12 residues. In germline, CDR1 is EGSTGY, CDR2 YDSYTSSV. The CDR3: CATWVAVYKKLF. CDR3 coding DNA: TGCGCCACCTGGGTCGCCGTGTATAAGAAACTCTTT.

This clone occurred many times. This sample also contains other DNA sequences that code for the same CDR3. V gene TRGV4 combines with J gene TRGJ1 or TRGJ2. In the absence of a J gene in TCRdb, the DNA was matched to germline to assign it here. Germline V gives CDR1 EGSTGY, CDR2 YDSYTSSV. The trim removed 0 bases at V and 3 bases at J, leaving 5 bases unmatched. The CDR3 loop spans 14 amino acids. The CDR3 is CATWDGPSYYKKLF. The CDR3 coding sequence is TGTGCCACCTGGGATGGGCCCAGTTATTATAAGAAACTCTTT.

On this clone: No DNA is shown, since the ends of the CDR3 on it are uncertain; the CDR3 is the one TCRdb lists. The V gene is TRGV2; the J gene was not called. Germline values: CDR1 EGSNGY, CDR2 YDSYNSKV. The CDR3 sequence runs 31 residues, both termini included. The CDR3 protein is CATWDGIDYRNSLAVEQHLLSQVSIGRIQHF.

As regards this clone: TCRdb records a much larger clone's protein for this DNA, with a difference at residue 5 that likely arises from a read error; the protein given is the translation of the DNA. This chain links TRGV4 with TRGJ1 or TRGJ2. Germline V gene lookup returns CDR1 EGSTGY and CDR2 YDSYTSSV. Trimming cost V 4 bases and J 2 bases; bases outside gene matches: 11. The CDR3 consists of 15 residues. CDR3 nucleotide sequence: TGTGCCACCTGGGAAGGTATTCCCCATTATTATAAGAAACTCTTT. This translates into CATWEGIPHYYKKLF.

At least ten counts were recorded for this clone. J is TRGJ1 or TRGJ2 and V is TRGV8. The CDR3 runs to 16 residues. Trimming took 1 base from V and 2 from J; bases not matched to a gene: 11. Germline V gene data show CDR1 as VENAVY and CDR2 as YDSYNSRV. The CDR3: CATWDRSVCDYYKKLF. In DNA, the CDR3 is TGTGCCACCTGGGATAGATCGGTTTGTGATTATTATAAGAAACTCTTT.

This clone has at least ten counts. The amino acid sequence in TCRdb belongs to a much larger clone and departs from this DNA's translation at residue 10, likely a sequencing read error; the sequence shown is translated from the DNA. The chain uses TRGV9 and TRGJP. The J gene, missing from TCRdb, was assigned here through DNA to germline matching. CDR3 length: 17 amino acids. Per the germline V gene, CDR1 is GITISATS and CDR2 is ISYDGTV (reference sequence). The CDR3 DNA reads TGTGCCTTGTGGGAGGTCCTCCAAGAGTCGGGCAAAAAAATCAAGGTATTT. It yields the protein CALWEVLQESGKKIKVF.

This clone has a count of ten or more. It is likely a read error: a sequence one base away is far more abundant. Other nucleotide sequences from this sample produce the same CDR3. This chain links TRGV9 with TRGJ1 or TRGJ2. TCRdb gives no J gene; it was assigned here by matching the DNA to germline. The CDR3 runs 12 residues. CDR1 GITISATS and CDR2 ISYDGTV come from the germline V gene (reference sequence). V shed 2 bases and J 12 bases; nucleotides not matched to a gene: 10. The CDR3: CALWEGSSGKLF. CDR3 DNA: TGTGCCTTGTGGGAGGGCAGTTCGGGGAAACTCTTT.

This clone was observed a handful of times. The amino acid sequence in TCRdb belongs to a much larger clone and departs from this DNA's translation at residue 9, likely a sequencing read error; the sequence shown is translated from the DNA. The chain recombines TRGV9 with TRGJ1 or TRGJ2. TCRdb gives no J gene; it was assigned here by matching the DNA to germline. The germline CDR1 and CDR2 sequences are GITISATS and ISYDGTV (reference sequence). The CDR3 is made up of 13 amino acids. Written as DNA, the CDR3 is TGTGCCTTGTGGGATTACATTTATCATAAGAAACTCTTT. Encoded protein: CALWDYIYHKKLF.

There are many counts of this clone. Since a far larger clone is one base different, this is likely a read error. Other DNA sequences of this sample code for an identical CDR3. The V gene is listed as TRGV9; no J gene was called. The CDR3 loop spans 31 amino acids. Germline CDR1 GITISATS, CDR2 ISYDGTV (reference sequence). The CDR3 region has the DNA TGTGCCTTGTGGGAGGCCATTATTATAAGAAACTCCTTGGCAGTGGAACAACACTTGTTGTCACAGGTAAGTATCGGAAGAATACAACATTTC. It encodes CALWEAIIIRNSLAVEQHLLSQVSIGRIQHF.

This clone was seen many times. TCRdb's protein, taken from a much larger clone, differs from this DNA's translation at residue 3, likely owing to a read error; the protein displayed comes from the DNA. The rearrangement joins TRGV9 to TRGJ1 or TRGJ2. Germline-derived CDR1 and CDR2 are GITISATS and ISYDGTV (reference sequence). This CDR3 is built from 15 residues. The CDR3 here is CASWEPAPNYYKKLF. Written as DNA, the CDR3 is TGTGCCTCGTGGGAGCCTGCCCCGAATTATTATAAGAAACTCTTT.

Ten or more counts support this clone. CDR3 protein: CATWDRRNTGWFKIF. CDR3 nucleotide sequence: TGTGCCACCTGGGACAGGCGTAACACTGGTTGGTTCAAGATATTT. This chain connects TRGV3 to TRGJP1. V dropped 0 bases and J dropped 4; count of bases not matched to a gene: 5. CDR1 is VTNTFY, CDR2 YDVSTARD, per germline (reference sequence). The CDR3 is 15 amino acids.

This clone was seen repeatedly, ten times or more. Compared with germline, one end of the junction differs, possibly owing to a read error. This rearrangement joins TRGV8 to TRGJP2. The CDR3 is 12 amino acids. The germline V gene has CDR1 VENAVY and CDR2 YDSYNSRV. The CDR3 here is CATWDFPWVKTF. DNA for the CDR3: TGTGCCACCTGGGACTTCCCTTGGGTCAAGACGTTT.

This clone was found many times. TCRdb records a much larger clone's protein for this DNA, with a difference at residue 5 that likely arises from a read error; the protein given is the translation of the DNA. This chain links TRGV9 with TRGJ1 or TRGJ2. The J gene, left out of TCRdb, was set here by checking the DNA against germline. The CDR3 has 13 residues. The germline V gene has CDR1 GITISATS and CDR2 ISYDGTV (reference sequence). Trimming cost V 6 bases and J 3 bases; bases outside gene matches: 8. CDR3 nucleotide sequence: TGTGCCTTGTGGAAGGACAGTTATTATAAGAAACTCTTT. Protein sequence: CALWKDSYYKKLF.

This clone was picked up many times. CDR3 region: CATWDGLATGWFKIF. The CDR3, as DNA: TGTGCCACCTGGGATGGGCTTGCCACTGGTTGGTTCAAGATATTT. V is TRGV4 and J is TRGJP1. The germline gives CDR1 EGSTGY, CDR2 YDSYTSSV. This CDR3 is built from 15 residues. The ends lost 0 bases at V and 3 bases at J; junction bases unmatched: 4.

This clone has a count of ten or more. TCRdb attributes to this sequence the protein of a much larger clone, which differs from the DNA translation at residue 7; a read error is likely, and the protein displayed is translated from the DNA. The V call is TRGV4, the J call TRGJP2. Here the J gene came from matching the DNA to germline, since TCRdb omits it. The germline V gene has CDR1 EGSTGY and CDR2 YDSYTSSV. This CDR3 is built from 14 residues. The V and J ends lost 6 bases and 3 bases, in that order; junction bases with no gene match: 7. Here the CDR3 DNA reads TGTGCCACCTGGCAAAAGGGTAGTGATTGGATCAAGACGTTT. It is translated as CATWQKGSDWIKTF.

Ten or more counts support this clone. The same CDR3 also results from other DNA sequences found in this sample. V usage is TRGV8 and J usage is TRGJP2. The V and J ends lost 3 bases and 0 bases, in that order; junction bases with no gene match: 4. The germline gives CDR1 VENAVY, CDR2 YDSYNSRV. The CDR3 is 15 residues long. CDR3 sequence reads: CATWDGYSSDWIKTF. The CDR3 DNA follows: TGTGCCACCTGGGATGGTTATAGTAGTGATTGGATCAAGACGTTT.

In regard to this clone: A read error likely explains why the TCRdb protein, taken from a much larger clone, differs from this DNA's translation at residue 12; the protein shown is translated from the DNA. The V gene call reads TRGV2; no J gene was called. Germline lookup yields CDR1 EGSNGY and CDR2 YDSYNSKV. The CDR3 extends over 14 amino acids. The CDR3 DNA reads as TGTGCCACCTGGGACGGGCACCCTGGTTGGTTCGAGATATTT. Its translation: CATWDGHPGWFEIF.

The genes are TRGV4 and TRGJ1 or TRGJ2. Because TCRdb records no J gene, it was assigned here through a match of the DNA to germline. V was pared by 1 base and J by 7 bases, with 10 bases of the junction left unmatched. The CDR3 loop spans 14 amino acids. Germline lookup yields CDR1 EGSTGY and CDR2 YDSYTSSV. The CDR3: CATWDGSREYKKLF. The CDR3 DNA sequence: TGTGCCACCTGGGATGGCTCACGAGAGTATAAGAAACTCTTT.

This clone was recorded at least ten times. The protein TCRdb lists belongs to a much larger clone and differs from this DNA's translation at residue 5, which points to a read error; the protein shown is made from the DNA. This chain links TRGV4 with TRGJ1 or TRGJ2. Germline trimming cut 5 bases from V and 0 bases from J; bases unmatched to any gene: 7. Looked up from germline, CDR1 is EGSTGY and CDR2 is YDSYTSSV. This CDR3 has 14 residues. The CDR3 nucleotides read TGTGCCACCTGGGGTGGTTTGAATTATTATAAGAAACTCTTT. Translated, it gives CATWGGLNYYKKLF.

In this sample, this clone turned up many times. This DNA's translation differs at residue 6 from TCRdb's protein, which comes from a much larger clone; a read error is likely, and the protein shown is translated from the DNA. The chain is built from TRGV4 and TRGJ1 or TRGJ2. TCRdb does not report a J gene; here it was assigned by matching the DNA to germline references. This CDR3 spans 12 amino acids. Germline CDR1 reads EGSTGY; CDR2 reads YDSYTSSV. V lost 6 bases and J lost 3; bases outside the gene matches: 5. The CDR3 spells CATWPSYYKKLF. In DNA form, the CDR3 reads TGTGCCACCTGGCCCAGTTATTATAAGAAACTCTTT.

Regarding this clone: With a far larger clone one base away, a read error is the likely cause. The same CDR3 arises from other DNA sequences in this sample as well. This chain uses TRGV4 with TRGJ1 or TRGJ2. This CDR3 region has 13 residues. Germline V gives CDR1 EGSTGY, CDR2 YDSYTSSV. The CDR3 DNA sequence: TGTGCCACCTGGGATGGTTCCAATTATAAAAAACTCTTT. Translated: CATWDGSNYKKLF.